Described below is a single TCR beta chain sequence and its context. The antigen is unknown. The entry originates in a study of shared clonotypes between healthy human individuals. Overall study results and limits: Naive subsets usually exceeded memory subsets in estimated richness.

The data were produced by immunoSEQ multiplex PCR, yet TCRdb's version contains in-frame clones alone and is incomplete. Of approximately 720,000 clones listed, more than 70% are singletons. With 3 bases removed from V and 3 bases from J, the gap between germline ends came to 14 bases. Germline loops: CDR1 MDHEN, CDR2 SYDVKM. This CDR3 spans 15 amino acids. Both subsets, CD45RA+ naive and CD45RA-negative memory, were split from the CD4+ cells. The V call is TRBV28, the J call TRBJ2-5, with a possible D match to TRBD2 (5 bases). Sequencing input: memory CD4+ T cells sorted from blood. Described subset: CD45RA-negative fraction. The receptor was isolated from a woman between 25 and 40 years old in good health. The CDR3 sequence is CASSLSIEGEETQYF. CDR3 bases: TGTGCCAGCAGTTTGTCCATCGAGGGTGAAGAGACCCAGTACTTC. Combining the CDR3 with reference TRBV28 and TRBJ2-5 gives the whole variable domain DVKVTQSSRYLVKRTGEKVFLECVQDMDHENMFWYRQDPGLGLRLIYFSYDVKMKEKGDIPEGYSVSREKKERFSLILESASTNQTSMYLCASSLSIEGEETQYFGPGTRLLVL.